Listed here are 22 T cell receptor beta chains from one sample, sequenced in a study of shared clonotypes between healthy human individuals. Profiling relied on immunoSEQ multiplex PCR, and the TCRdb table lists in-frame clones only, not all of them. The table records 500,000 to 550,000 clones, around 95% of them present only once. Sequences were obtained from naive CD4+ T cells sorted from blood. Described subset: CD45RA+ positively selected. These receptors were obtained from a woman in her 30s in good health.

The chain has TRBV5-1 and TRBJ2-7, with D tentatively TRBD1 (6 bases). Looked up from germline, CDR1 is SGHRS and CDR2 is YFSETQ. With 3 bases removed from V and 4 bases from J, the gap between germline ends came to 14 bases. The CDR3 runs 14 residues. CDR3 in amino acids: CASSSQGHLYEQYF. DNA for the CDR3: TGCGCCAGCAGCTCACAGGGACATCTATACGAGCAGTACTTC.

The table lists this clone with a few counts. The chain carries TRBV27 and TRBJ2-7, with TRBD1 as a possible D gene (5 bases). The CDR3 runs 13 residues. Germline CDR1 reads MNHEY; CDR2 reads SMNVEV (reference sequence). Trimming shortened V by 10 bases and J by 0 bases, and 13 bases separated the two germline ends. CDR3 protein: CATSDTNSYEQYF. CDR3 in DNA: TGTGCCACATCGGACACTAACTCCTACGAGCAGTACTTC.

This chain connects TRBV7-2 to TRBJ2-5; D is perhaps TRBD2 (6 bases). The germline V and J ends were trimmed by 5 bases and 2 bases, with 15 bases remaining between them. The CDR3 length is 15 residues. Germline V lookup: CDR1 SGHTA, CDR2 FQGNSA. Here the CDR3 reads CASSGGGGIQETQYF. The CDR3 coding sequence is TGTGCCAGCAGCGGCGGTGGCGGGATTCAAGAGACCCAGTACTTC.

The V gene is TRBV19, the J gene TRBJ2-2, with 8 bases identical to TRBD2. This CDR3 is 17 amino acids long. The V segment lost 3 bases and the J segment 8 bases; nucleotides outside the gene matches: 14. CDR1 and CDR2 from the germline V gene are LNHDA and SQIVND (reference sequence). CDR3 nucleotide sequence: TGTGCCAGTAGTATTGTGCCCAGCGGGAGTGATCCGGGGGAGCTGTTTTTT. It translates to CASSIVPSGSDPGELFF.

The CDR3, as DNA: TGTGCCAGGGGGGGACACAATGAGCAGTTCTTC. Residues: CARGGHNEQFF. The chain couples TRBV6-1 to TRBJ2-1, with a tentative D call TRBD2 (6 bases). The CDR3 contains 11 residues. Trimming cost V 9 bases and J 5 bases, with 8 bases left between them. Germline V gene sequence: CDR1 MNHNS, CDR2 SASEGT.

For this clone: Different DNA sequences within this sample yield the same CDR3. Here the CDR3 reads CASSLAPAGEDTQYF. CDR3 bases: TGCGCCAGCAGCTTGGCGCCAGCGGGAGAGGATACGCAGTATTTT. This chain links TRBV5-1 with TRBJ2-3; the match to TRBD2 covers 8 bases. Germline CDR1 SGHRS, CDR2 YFSETQ. This CDR3 is built from 15 residues. Trimming took 0 bases from V and 6 from J; bases not matched to a gene: 6.

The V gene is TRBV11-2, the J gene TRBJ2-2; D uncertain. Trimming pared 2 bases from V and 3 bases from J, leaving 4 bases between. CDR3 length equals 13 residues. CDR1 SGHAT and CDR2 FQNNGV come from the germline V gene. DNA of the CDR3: TGTGCCAGCAGCTTATCCTACACCGGGGAGCTGTTTTTT. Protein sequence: CASSLSYTGELFF.

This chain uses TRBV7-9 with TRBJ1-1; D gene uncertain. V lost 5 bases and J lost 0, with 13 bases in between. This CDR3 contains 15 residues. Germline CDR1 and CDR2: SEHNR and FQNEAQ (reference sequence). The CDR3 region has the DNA TGTGCCAGCAGCACACACAAAACAGTGAACACTGAAGCTTTCTTT. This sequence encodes CASSTHKTVNTEAFF.

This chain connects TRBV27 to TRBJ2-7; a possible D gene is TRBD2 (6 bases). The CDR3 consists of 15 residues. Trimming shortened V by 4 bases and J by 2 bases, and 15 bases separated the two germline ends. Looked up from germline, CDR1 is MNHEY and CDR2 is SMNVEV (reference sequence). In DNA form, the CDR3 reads TGTGCCAGCAGTTCCGGACTACATACTGCCTACGAGCAGTACTTC. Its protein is CASSSGLHTAYEQYF.

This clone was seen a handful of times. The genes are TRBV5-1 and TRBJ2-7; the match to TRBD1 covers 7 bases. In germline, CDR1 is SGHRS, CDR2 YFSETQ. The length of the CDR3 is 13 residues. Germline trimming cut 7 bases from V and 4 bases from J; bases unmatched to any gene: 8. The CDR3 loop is CASGDRERYEQYF. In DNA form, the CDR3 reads TGCGCCAGCGGCGACAGGGAGAGATACGAGCAGTACTTC.

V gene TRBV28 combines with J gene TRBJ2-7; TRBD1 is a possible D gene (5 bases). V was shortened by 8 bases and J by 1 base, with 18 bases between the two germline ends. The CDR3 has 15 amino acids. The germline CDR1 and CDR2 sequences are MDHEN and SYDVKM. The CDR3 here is CASGERSGQSYEQYF. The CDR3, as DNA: TGTGCCAGCGGCGAGAGGTCAGGGCAGTCCTACGAGCAGTACTTC. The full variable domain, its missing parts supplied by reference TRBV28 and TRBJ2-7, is DVKVTQSSRYLVKRTGEKVFLECVQDMDHENMFWYRQDPGLGLRLIYFSYDVKMKEKGDIPEGYSVSREKKERFSLILESASTNQTSMYLCASGERSGQSYEQYFGPGTRLTVT.

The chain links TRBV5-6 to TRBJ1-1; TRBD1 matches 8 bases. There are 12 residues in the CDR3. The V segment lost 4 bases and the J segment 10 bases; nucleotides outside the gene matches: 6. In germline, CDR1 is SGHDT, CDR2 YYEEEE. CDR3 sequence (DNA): TGTGCCAGCAGCCCGACACAGGGGGGAGCTTTCTTT. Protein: CASSPTQGGAFF.

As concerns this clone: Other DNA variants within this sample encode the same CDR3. CDR3 DNA: TGCGCCAGCAGCTTGACAGCTAACACTGAAGCTTTCTTT. It encodes CASSLTANTEAFF. The V gene is TRBV5-1, the J gene TRBJ1-1; the D is unclear. Between the trimmed V and J ends, which lost 1 base and 2 bases, there was a span of 6 bases. There are 13 residues in the CDR3. CDR1 and CDR2 (germline): SGHRS, YFSETQ.

The CDR3 region is CASSPRESSPLHF. The DNA of the CDR3 is TGTGCCAGCAGCCCTAGGGAGTCTTCACCCCTCCACTTT. The chain links TRBV14 to TRBJ1-6; D not resolved. V was cut by 4 bases and J by 9 bases, with 10 bases left in between. Germline V gives CDR1 SGHDN, CDR2 FVKESK. The CDR3 covers 13 residues.

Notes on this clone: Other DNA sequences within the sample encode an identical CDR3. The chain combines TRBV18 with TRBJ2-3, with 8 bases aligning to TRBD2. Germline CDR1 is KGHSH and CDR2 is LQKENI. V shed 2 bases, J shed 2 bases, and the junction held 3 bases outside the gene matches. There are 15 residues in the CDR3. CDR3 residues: CASSPGLADTDTQYF. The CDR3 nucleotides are TGTGCCAGCTCACCAGGACTAGCCGACACAGATACGCAGTATTTT.

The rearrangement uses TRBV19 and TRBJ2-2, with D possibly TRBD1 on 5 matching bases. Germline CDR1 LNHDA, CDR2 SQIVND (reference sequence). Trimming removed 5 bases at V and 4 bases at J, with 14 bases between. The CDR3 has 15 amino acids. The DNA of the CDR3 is TGTGCCAGTAGTTTGCGACAGCTTCTCACCGGGGAGCTGTTTTTT. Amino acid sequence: CASSLRQLLTGELFF.

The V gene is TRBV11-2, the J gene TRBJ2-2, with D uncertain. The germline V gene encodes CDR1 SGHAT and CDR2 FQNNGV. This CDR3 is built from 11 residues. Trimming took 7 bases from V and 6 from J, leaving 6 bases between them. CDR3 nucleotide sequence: TGTGCCAGCATTGGCCCCGGGGAGCTGTTTTTT. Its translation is CASIGPGELFF.

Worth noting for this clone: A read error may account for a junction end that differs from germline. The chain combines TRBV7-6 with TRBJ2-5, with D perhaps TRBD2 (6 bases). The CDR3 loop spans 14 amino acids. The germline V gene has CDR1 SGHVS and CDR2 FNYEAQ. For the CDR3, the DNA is TGTGCCGGCAGCTTTGGTACGGGGGTAGAGACCCAGTACTTC. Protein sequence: CAGSFGTGVETQYF.

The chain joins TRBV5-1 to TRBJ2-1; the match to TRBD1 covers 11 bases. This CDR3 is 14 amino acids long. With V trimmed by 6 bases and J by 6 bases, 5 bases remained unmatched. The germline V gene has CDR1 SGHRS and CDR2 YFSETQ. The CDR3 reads CASNAGTGGNEQFF. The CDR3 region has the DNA TGCGCCAGCAACGCCGGGACAGGGGGCAATGAGCAGTTCTTC.

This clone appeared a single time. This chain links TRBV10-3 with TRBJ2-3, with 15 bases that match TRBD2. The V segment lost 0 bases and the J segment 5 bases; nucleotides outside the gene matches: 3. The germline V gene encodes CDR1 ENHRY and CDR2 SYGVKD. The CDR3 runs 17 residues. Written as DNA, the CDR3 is TGTGCCATCAGTGAGTCGCGGACTAGCGGGAGGGAAGATACGCAGTATTTT. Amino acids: CAISESRTSGREDTQYF.

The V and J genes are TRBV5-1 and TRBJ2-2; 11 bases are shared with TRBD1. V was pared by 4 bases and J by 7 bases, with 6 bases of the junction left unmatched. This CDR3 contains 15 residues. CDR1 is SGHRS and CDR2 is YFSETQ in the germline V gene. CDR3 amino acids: CASSKGTGGYGELFF. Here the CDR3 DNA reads TGCGCCAGCAGCAAAGGGACAGGGGGTTACGGGGAGCTGTTTTTT.

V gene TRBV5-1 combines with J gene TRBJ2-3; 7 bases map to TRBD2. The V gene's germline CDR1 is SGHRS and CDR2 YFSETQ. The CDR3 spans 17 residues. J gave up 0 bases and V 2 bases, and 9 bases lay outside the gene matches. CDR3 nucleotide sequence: TGCGCCAGCAGCTTCGGCGGGAGCGATTACAGCACAGATACGCAGTATTTT. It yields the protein CASSFGGSDYSTDTQYF.